This TCR beta chain was retrieved from a study of early T cells in non-severe SARS-CoV-2 infection (dated by TCRdb to the early 2020s). At the level of the whole study: Because TCR sequencing was done on bulk RNA from unsorted whole blood, the alpha and beta chains could not be paired. The paper's findings and limits, for the study overall: VDJdb matching was skewed toward anti-spike CD8 responses and likely underestimated virus-specific expansions by missing private and CD4 specificities.

A case-control design nested within a healthcare worker cohort in London, UK, was used, with weekly nasopharyngeal swab PCR tests and blood sampling performed. Healthcare workers were recruited between 23 and 31 March 2020, during the week of the UK lockdown, and were followed weekly for up to about 16 weeks. The library was prepared using 5' RACE. The run used a NextSeq 500. Unique molecular identifiers were attached to individual cDNA molecules in the TCR library protocol so that sequencing error and PCR bias could be corrected. Sequencing covered both TCR alpha and beta chains, and within each sample the abundances of alpha and beta sequences were tightly co-correlated. Concerning the study's data processing: Decombinator V4 was used to annotate the V gene, J gene and CDR3 of the TCR sequences. Expanded TCRs were defined as changing significantly between any two time points under a Poisson model with p below 0.0001. Abundances of TCRs were expressed as counts per million after normalisation to the total number of TCRs sequenced in each sample. MAIT TCRs were defined by TRAV1-2 paired with TRAJ12, TRAJ20 or TRAJ33, and iNKT TCRs by TRAV10 paired with TRAJ18. VDJdb, accessed on 1 November 2021, was searched for TCRs annotated for CMV, EBV and SARS-CoV-2, and TCRs annotated for more than one antigen were excluded. TCRdb reprocessing: public reads trimmed at Q25 with fastp, clones called with MiXCR, in-frame beta chains kept. Every entry covers one CDR3 protein and lists the most common genes and DNA from its rows. TCRdb's processing, not the authors', yielded these V and J calls. This sample gives 64,000 or so distinct CDR3 sequences in total; over 10% of them show up just once. The top ten clones comprise more than 3.5% of the sample.

The V end loses 5 bases and the J end loses 5 bases, and a stretch of 8 bases separates them. The CDR3 numbers 12 residues from cysteine through phenylalanine. Kept here is only the CDR3 DNA, which spans 36 bases and is read in frame from base 1. According to the germline V gene, CDR1 reads SGHVS and CDR2 reads FQNEAQ. This clonotype was observed a few times. This receptor's antigen is unknown. Per-base quality was not reported, and no clone a single base away is much larger than it. This chain joins TRBV7-8 to TRBJ2-3; the D gene remains uncertain. The specimen sequenced was whole blood. This sequence was found in an adult who was a healthcare worker with PCR-confirmed SARS-CoV-2 infection or an uninfected control (not recorded which). This receptor has the CDR3 CASSPLVDTQYF. The DNA sequence reads TGTGCCAGCAGCCCCCTGGTAGATACGCAGTATTTT.